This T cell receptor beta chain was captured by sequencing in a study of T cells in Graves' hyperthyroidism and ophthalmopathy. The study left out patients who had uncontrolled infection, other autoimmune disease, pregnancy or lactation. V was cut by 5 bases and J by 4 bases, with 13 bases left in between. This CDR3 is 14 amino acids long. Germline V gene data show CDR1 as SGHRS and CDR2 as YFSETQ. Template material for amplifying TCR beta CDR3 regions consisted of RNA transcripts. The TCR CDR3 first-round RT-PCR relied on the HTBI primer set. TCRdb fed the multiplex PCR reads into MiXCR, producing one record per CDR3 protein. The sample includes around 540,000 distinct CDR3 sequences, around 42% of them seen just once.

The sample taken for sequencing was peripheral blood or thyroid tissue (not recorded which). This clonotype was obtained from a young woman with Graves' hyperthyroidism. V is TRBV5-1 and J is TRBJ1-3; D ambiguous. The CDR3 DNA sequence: TGCGCCAGCAGACCGGACTTACAAGGAAACACCATATATTTT. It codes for CASRPDLQGNTIYF. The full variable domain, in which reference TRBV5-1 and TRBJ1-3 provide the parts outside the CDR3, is KAGVTQTPRYLIKTRGQQVTLSCSPISGHRSVSWYQQTPGQGLQFLFEYFSETQRNKGNFPGRFSGRQFSNSRSEMNVSTLELGDSALYLCASRPDLQGNTIYFGEGSWLTVV.